A single sample is the source of the 19 T cell receptor beta chains below, sequenced in a study of radiation and T cells in renal cell carcinoma. The sample's time point: blood 4 weeks post-SBRT, at nephrectomy. Documented treatment: 15 Gy SBRT to primary tumor, nephrectomy 4 weeks later. The table came from immunoSEQ multiplex PCR; TCRdb's copy has only in-frame clones and leaves some out. The sample includes about 78,000 clones, nearly 90% of them seen just once. The starting material was blood, obtained from a patient whose treatment included radiotherapy and nephrectomy. All receptors derive from a woman between 70 and 85 years old with renal cell carcinoma.

The J gene is TRBJ1-5, the V gene TRBV21-1. TRBV21-1 constitutes a pseudogene. CDR3 length: 18 amino acids. The CDR3 protein is CASNLWTAGVYSNQPQHF. CDR3 coding DNA: TGTGCCAGCAACTTATGGACAGCGGGGGTTTATAGCAATCAGCCCCAGCATTTT.

The chain recombines TRBV5-3 with TRBJ1-3; D gene ambiguous. TRBV5-3 is labeled an ORF, and its function is uncertain. CDR3 length: 15 residues. The V end was cut by 1 base, the J end by 4 bases, with 12 bases between. The CDR3 protein is CARSLSTPAGNTIYF. The CDR3 DNA reads as TGTGCCAGAAGCTTGAGCACCCCGGCGGGAAACACCATATATTTT.

This chain joins TRBV12-5 and TRBJ2-7; TRBD1 matches 12 bases. V dropped 5 bases and J dropped 5; count of bases not matched to a gene: 4. The CDR3 has 14 residues. Per the germline V gene, CDR1 is LGHNT and CDR2 is FRNRAP. CDR3 protein: CASGGGQGANEQYF. The CDR3 DNA reads as TGTGCTAGTGGTGGGGGACAGGGGGCGAACGAGCAGTACTTC.

This rearrangement joins TRBV5-6 to TRBJ2-5, with 8 bases identical to TRBD2. The germline gives CDR1 SGHDT, CDR2 YYEEEE. The CDR3 totals 16 residues. V trimming: 5 bases; J trimming: 0 bases; junction bases outside the gene matches: 9. Here the CDR3 reads CASRPTKRGYQETQYF. CDR3 in DNA: TGTGCCAGCAGACCCACTAAGCGGGGGTACCAAGAGACCCAGTACTTC.

V is TRBV7-2 and J is TRBJ1-5; D is unclear. CDR1 and CDR2 from the germline V gene are SGHTA and FQGNSA. The CDR3 has 12 amino acids. The V and J ends lost 1 base and 5 bases respectively, with 3 bases between them. The CDR3: CASSLGYQPQHF. The CDR3 DNA reads TGTGCCAGCAGCTTAGGGTATCAGCCCCAGCATTTT.

The chain carries TRBV15 and TRBJ2-6; the D call may be TRBD1 or TRBD2 (5 bases each). Trimming cost V 1 base and J 2 bases, with 9 bases left between them. The CDR3 spans 16 residues. Per germline, CDR1 LNHNV and CDR2 YYDKDF (reference sequence). The CDR3 loop is CATSRGQGAGANVLTF. The DNA of the CDR3 is TGTGCCACCAGCAGAGGGCAGGGAGCTGGGGCCAACGTCCTGACTTTC.

This rearrangement joins TRBV9 to TRBJ1-2, with D possibly being TRBD1 (5 bases). This CDR3 comprises 13 residues. The V end lost 3 bases, the J end lost 5 bases, and 11 bases lay between the germline ends. CDR1 SGDLS and CDR2 YYNGEE come from the germline V gene. CDR3 DNA: TGTGCCAGCAGCGCCCCGGGGCTGTATGGCTACACCTTC. It specifies CASSAPGLYGYTF.

The CDR3 sequence: CASSVGQQNNEQFF. Here the CDR3 DNA reads TGTGCCAGCAGCGTAGGACAGCAAAACAATGAGCAGTTCTTC. The gene calls are TRBV9 and TRBJ2-1; a weak D match, TRBD1 (5 bases). CDR1 and CDR2 from the germline V gene are SGDLS and YYNGEE. The CDR3 covers 14 residues. The ends were cut back, 0 bases at V and 5 bases at J, with 9 bases in the middle.

CDR3 in amino acids: CASSQVAGRTNSPLHF. DNA of the CDR3: TGCGCCAGCAGCCAAGTAGCGGGCCGGACTAATTCACCCCTCCACTTT. The chain has TRBV4-1 and TRBJ1-6; D is undetermined. This CDR3 comprises 16 residues. In germline, CDR1 is MGHRA, CDR2 YSYEKL. V lost 1 base and J 6 bases, leaving 13 bases between the germline ends.

The chain carries TRBV14 and TRBJ1-2; tentative D call: TRBD1 (6 bases). The germline gives CDR1 SGHDN, CDR2 FVKESK. The ends were cut back, 4 bases at V and 8 bases at J, with 20 bases in the middle. This CDR3 is 15 amino acids long. The chain's CDR3 is CASSLPGQGNVGYTF. In DNA, the CDR3 is TGTGCCAGCAGCCTACCGGGCCAGGGGAACGTAGGCTACACCTTC. Together with reference TRBV14 and TRBJ1-2, the CDR3 gives the full variable domain: EAGVTQFPSHSVIEKGQTVTLRCDPISGHDNLYWYRRVMGKEIKFLLHFVKESKQDESGMPNNRFLAERTGGTYSTLKVQPAELEDSGVYFCASSLPGQGNVGYTFGSGTRLTVV.

The chain carries TRBV6-1 and TRBJ1-5; D unresolved. CDR3 length: 13 amino acids. Germline assignment: CDR1 MNHNS and CDR2 SASEGT. V was trimmed by 2 bases and J by 6 bases, leaving 8 bases between them. The CDR3 coding sequence is TGTGCCAGCAGTGAATCGGCCCTTCAGCCCCAGCATTTT. Protein: CASSESALQPQHF.

The V and J genes are TRBV14 and TRBJ2-5; possibly TRBD2 for D (6 bases). Trimming shortened V by 4 bases and J by 5 bases, and 17 bases separated the two germline ends. Germline lookup yields CDR1 SGHDN and CDR2 FVKESK. The CDR3 runs to 15 residues. The CDR3 coding sequence is TGTGCCAGCAGCCGCGGAGGGTCCTTGGGTGAGACCCAGTACTTC. This codes for CASSRGGSLGETQYF.

The rearrangement joins TRBV19 to TRBJ1-2, with 11 positions matching TRBD1. Germline-derived CDR1 and CDR2 are LNHDA and SQIVND (reference sequence). The V segment lost 5 bases and the J segment 4 bases; nucleotides outside the gene matches: 9. The CDR3 covers 16 residues. The CDR3 DNA reads TGTGCCAGTAGTTCCAACGGGGGACAGGGGGTCTATGGCTACACCTTC. Amino acids: CASSSNGGQGVYGYTF.

The rearrangement links TRBV5-1 to TRBJ2-4; 12 nucleotides line up with TRBD2. There are 15 residues in the CDR3. Looked up from germline, CDR1 is SGHRS and CDR2 is YFSETQ. V was clipped by 7 bases and J by 7 bases; unmatched bases: 9. Here the CDR3 DNA reads TGCGCCAGCGGGAAGACTAGCGGGGGTCGGAACATTCAGTACTTC. Protein sequence: CASGKTSGGRNIQYF.

V gene TRBV27 combines with J gene TRBJ2-5; D is unresolved. Per the germline V gene, CDR1 is MNHEY and CDR2 is SMNVEV (reference sequence). V was shortened by 7 bases and J by 4 bases, with 13 bases between the two germline ends. This CDR3 comprises 13 residues. As DNA, the CDR3 is TGTGCCAGCAAAACGAATTCGTTAGAGACCCAGTACTTC. Translation gives CASKTNSLETQYF.

This clone appeared once. The chain carries TRBV5-6 and TRBJ1-2; D gene ambiguous. The CDR3 is 16 amino acids. V was pared by 0 bases and J by 3 bases, with 15 bases between. Germline V gene lookup returns CDR1 SGHDT and CDR2 YYEEEE. CDR3 loop: CASSLDSGSMDYGYTF. The CDR3 DNA reads TGTGCCAGCAGCTTGGACTCAGGCTCCATGGACTATGGCTACACCTTC.

The J gene is TRBJ1-4, the V gene TRBV10-3; a possible D gene is TRBD1 (6 bases). Germline V lookup: CDR1 ENHRY, CDR2 SYGVKD. The V end was cut by 2 bases, the J end by 6 bases, with 10 bases between. This CDR3 spans 14 amino acids. The CDR3 here is CAISEGGSYEKLFF. CDR3 in DNA: TGTGCCATCAGTGAGGGGGGCAGCTATGAAAAACTGTTTTTT.

The chain carries TRBV19 and TRBJ2-5, with 10 bases lining up with TRBD2. The V gene's germline CDR1 is LNHDA and CDR2 SQIVND (reference sequence). V dropped 6 bases and J dropped 2; count of bases not matched to a gene: 3. The CDR3 sequence is 14 residues long. CDR3 in amino acids: CASSHSGGQETQYF. The DNA for the CDR3 is TGTGCCAGTAGCCATAGCGGGGGGCAAGAGACCCAGTACTTC.

The rearrangement links TRBV5-4 to TRBJ2-1; tentatively, D is TRBD2 (6 bases). The CDR3 is 13 residues long. V lost 4 bases, J lost 8 bases, and 13 bases lay in between. The germline V gene encodes CDR1 SGHNT and CDR2 YYREEE (reference sequence). The DNA for the CDR3 is TGTGCCAGCAGCGGGGGACTCGTCGATGAGCAGTTCTTC. Translation gives CASSGGLVDEQFF.